This T cell receptor (beta chain) appears in the sequencing data of a study of blood T cell repertoires in COVID-19. Study in general: From the United States, Italy and Spain came samples of acute and convalescent COVID-19. From T cells, B-cell-depleted T cells, or PBMCs came the material, which was cDNA or gDNA.

The repertoire was sequenced with immunoSEQ multiplex PCR; TCRdb's copy has only in-frame clones and lacks some. The sample records hundreds of thousands of clones, 80% being singletons. The clonotype comes from a man aged 25 to 40 with acute COVID-19. The source material was PBMCs or T cells enriched from blood (not recorded which).

CDR3 DNA: TGTGCCAGCAGCTTACGGCAGGGCCGCTACACCTTC. Translation: CASSLRQGRYTF. This chain connects TRBV13 to TRBJ1-2, with D possibly being TRBD1 (5 bases). The germline CDR1 and CDR2 sequences are PRHDT and FYEKMQ (reference sequence). The CDR3 is made up of 12 amino acids. Trimming left V 2 bases short and J 9 bases short, with 10 bases between.